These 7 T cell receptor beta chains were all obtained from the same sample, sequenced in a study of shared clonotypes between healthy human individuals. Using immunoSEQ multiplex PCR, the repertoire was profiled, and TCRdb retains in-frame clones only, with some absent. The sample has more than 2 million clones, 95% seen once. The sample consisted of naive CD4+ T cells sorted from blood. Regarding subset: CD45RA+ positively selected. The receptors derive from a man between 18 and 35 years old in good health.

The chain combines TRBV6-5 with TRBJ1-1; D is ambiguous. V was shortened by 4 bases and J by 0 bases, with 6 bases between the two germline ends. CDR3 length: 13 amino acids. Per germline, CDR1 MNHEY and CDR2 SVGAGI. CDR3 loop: CASSFEMNTEAFF. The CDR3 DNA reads TGTGCCAGCAGTTTCGAGATGAACACTGAAGCTTTCTTT.

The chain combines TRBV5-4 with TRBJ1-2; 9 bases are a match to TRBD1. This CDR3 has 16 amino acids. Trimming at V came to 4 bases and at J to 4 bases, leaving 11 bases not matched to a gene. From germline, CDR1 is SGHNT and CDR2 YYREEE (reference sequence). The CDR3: CASSPGQGSGPYGYTF. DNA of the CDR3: TGTGCCAGCAGCCCGGGACAGGGATCGGGCCCCTATGGCTACACCTTC.

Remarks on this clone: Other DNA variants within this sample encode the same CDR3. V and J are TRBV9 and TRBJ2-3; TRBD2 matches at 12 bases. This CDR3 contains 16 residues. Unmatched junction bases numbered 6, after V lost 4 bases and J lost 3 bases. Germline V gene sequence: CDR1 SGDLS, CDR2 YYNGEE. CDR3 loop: CASSPRTSGTTDTQYF. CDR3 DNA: TGTGCCAGCAGCCCCCGGACTAGCGGGACAACAGATACGCAGTATTTT.

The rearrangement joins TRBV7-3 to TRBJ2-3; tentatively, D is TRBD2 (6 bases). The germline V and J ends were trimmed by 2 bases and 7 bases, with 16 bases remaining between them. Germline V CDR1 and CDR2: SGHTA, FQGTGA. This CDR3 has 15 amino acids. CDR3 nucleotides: TGTGCCAGCAGCTTAGGAGGGAGTTTAGGGAATACGCAGTATTTT. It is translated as CASSLGGSLGNTQYF.

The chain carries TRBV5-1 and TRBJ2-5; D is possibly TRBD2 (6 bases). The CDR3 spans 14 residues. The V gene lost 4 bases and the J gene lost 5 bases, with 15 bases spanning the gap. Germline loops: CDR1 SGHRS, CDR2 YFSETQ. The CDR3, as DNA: TGCGCCAGCAGCCCGAATGCGGGAATGGAGACCCAGTACTTC. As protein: CASSPNAGMETQYF.

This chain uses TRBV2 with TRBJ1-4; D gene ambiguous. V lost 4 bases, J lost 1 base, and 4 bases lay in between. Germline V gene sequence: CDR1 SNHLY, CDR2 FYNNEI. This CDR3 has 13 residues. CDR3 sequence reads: CASSVRTNEKLFF. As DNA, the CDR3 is TGTGCCAGCAGTGTAAGAACTAATGAAAAACTGTTTTTT.

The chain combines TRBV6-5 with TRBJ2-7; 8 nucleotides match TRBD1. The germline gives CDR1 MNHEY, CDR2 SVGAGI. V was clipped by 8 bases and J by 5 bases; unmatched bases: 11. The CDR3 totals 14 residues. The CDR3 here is CASRTRDRLNEQYF. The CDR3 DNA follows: TGTGCCAGCCGTACCAGGGACAGGCTCAACGAGCAGTACTTC.